This paragraph covers one T cell receptor (beta chain) sequence. This entry comes from a study of shared clonotypes between healthy human individuals. Turning to the study itself: Used for every donor were three CD4 naive, three CD4 memory, two CD8 naive and one CD8 memory plate.

Germline V gives CDR1 SNHLY, CDR2 FYNNEI. The CDR3 loop spans 13 amino acids. Between the trimmed V and J ends, which lost 5 bases and 1 base, there was a span of 6 bases. The study drew its donors from healthy HIV-negative adults without recent acute infections or vaccinations. Sequencing used immunoSEQ multiplex PCR; TCRdb keeps in-frame clones, though not all of them. Here the sample spans some 2.4 million clones, roughly 93% being singletons. Sequenced material: naive CD4+ T cells from PBMCs. Subset denoted: CD45RA+ positively selected. The V gene is TRBV2, the J gene TRBJ1-5; D call uncertain. This TCR came from a man aged 18 to 29 in good health. Some clones in this sample may be carry-over from other donors' samples. Here the CDR3 reads CASSKDSNQPQHF. The CDR3 DNA is TGTGCCAGCAGTAAGGACAGCAATCAGCCCCAGCATTTT.